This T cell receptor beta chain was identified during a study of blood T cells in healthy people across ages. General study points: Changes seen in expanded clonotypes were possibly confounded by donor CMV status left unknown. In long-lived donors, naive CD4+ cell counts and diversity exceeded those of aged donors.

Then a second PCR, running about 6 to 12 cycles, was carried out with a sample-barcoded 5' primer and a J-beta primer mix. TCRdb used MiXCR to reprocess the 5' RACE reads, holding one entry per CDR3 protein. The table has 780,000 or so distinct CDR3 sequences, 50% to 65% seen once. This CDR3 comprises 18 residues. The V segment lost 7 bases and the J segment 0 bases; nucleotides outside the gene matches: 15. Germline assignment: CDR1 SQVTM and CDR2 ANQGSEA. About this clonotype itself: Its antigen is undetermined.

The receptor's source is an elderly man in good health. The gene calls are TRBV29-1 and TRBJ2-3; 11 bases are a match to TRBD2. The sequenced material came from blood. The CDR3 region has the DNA TGCAGCGCCACATTTGGGGCTAGCGGGGGGAGAAGCACAGATACGCAGTATTTT. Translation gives CSATFGASGGRSTDTQYF.